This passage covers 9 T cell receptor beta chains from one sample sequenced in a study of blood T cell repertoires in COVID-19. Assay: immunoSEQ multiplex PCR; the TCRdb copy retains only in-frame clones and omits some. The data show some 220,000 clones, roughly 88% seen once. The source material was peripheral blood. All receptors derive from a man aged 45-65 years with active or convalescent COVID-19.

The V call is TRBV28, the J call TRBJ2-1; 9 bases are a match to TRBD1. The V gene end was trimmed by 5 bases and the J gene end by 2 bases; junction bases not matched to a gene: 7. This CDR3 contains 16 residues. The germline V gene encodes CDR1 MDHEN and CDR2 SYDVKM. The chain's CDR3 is CASSITGGGAYNEQFF. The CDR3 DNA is TGTGCCAGCAGTATCACAGGGGGCGGGGCCTACAATGAGCAGTTCTTC.

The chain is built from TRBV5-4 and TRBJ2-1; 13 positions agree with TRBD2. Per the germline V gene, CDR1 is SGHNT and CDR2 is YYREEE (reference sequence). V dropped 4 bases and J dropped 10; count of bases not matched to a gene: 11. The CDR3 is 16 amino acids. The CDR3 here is CASSLKTSGRAGEQFF. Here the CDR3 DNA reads TGTGCCAGCAGCCTGAAAACTAGCGGGAGGGCCGGGGAGCAGTTCTTC.

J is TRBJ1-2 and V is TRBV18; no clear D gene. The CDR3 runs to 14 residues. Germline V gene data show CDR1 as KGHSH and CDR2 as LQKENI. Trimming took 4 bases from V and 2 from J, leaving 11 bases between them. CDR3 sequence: CASSQELPNYGYTF. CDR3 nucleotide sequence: TGTGCCAGCTCACAGGAGTTACCCAACTATGGCTACACCTTC.

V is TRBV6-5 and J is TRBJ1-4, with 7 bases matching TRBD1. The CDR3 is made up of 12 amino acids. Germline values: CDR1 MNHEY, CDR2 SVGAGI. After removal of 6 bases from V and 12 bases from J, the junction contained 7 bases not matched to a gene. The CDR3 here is CASRGDRRQLFF. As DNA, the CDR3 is TGTGCCAGCAGGGGGGACAGACGGCAACTGTTTTTT.

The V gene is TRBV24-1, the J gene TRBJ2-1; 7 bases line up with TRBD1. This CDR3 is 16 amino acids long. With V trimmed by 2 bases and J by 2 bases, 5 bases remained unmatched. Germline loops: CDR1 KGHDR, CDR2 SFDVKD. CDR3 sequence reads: CATSDSSQGTYNEQFF. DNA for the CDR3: TGTGCCACCAGTGATTCCTCACAGGGGACCTACAATGAGCAGTTCTTC.

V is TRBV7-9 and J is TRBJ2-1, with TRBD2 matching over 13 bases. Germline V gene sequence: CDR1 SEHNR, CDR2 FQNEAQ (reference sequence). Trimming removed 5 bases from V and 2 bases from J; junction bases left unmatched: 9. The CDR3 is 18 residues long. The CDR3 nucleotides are TGTGCCAGCAGCCCAAACCCCACTAGCGGGAGGGCCTACAATGAGCAGTTCTTC. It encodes CASSPNPTSGRAYNEQFF.

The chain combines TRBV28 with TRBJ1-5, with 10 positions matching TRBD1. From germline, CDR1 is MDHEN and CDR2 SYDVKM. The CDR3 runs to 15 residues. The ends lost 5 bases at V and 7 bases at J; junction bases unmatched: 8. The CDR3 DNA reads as TGTGCCAGCAGTCAACGGGACAGGGGTTGGCAGCCCCAGCATTTT. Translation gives CASSQRDRGWQPQHF.

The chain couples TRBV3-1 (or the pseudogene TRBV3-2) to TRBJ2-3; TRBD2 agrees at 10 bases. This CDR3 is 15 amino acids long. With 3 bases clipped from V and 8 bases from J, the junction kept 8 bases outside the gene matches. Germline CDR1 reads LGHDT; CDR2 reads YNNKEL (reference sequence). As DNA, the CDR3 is TGTGCCAGCAGCCAGAGCGGGAGGGTCCCAGGTACGCAGTATTTT. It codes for CASSQSGRVPGTQYF.

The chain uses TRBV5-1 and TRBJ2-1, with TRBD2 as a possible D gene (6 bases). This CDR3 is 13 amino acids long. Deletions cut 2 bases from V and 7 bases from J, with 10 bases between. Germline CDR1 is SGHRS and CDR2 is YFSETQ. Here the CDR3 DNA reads TGCGCCAGCAGCTTATTCGGGGGTAATGAGCAGTTCTTC. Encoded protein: CASSLFGGNEQFF.